This T cell receptor beta chain was recorded in a study of shared clonotypes between healthy human individuals. This clone showed up just a few times. Trimming left V 3 bases short and J 1 base short, with 13 bases between. The CDR3 consists of 15 residues. The germline CDR1 and CDR2 sequences are SGHNT and YYREEE (reference sequence). Some clones are missing from TCRdb's copy, which holds only in-frame ones; the method was immunoSEQ multiplex PCR. The sample holds 2,500,000 or so clones; 92% are singletons and the top ten take approximately 0.41%. Sequenced: naive CD4+ T cells from PBMCs. Subset denoted: CD45RA+ positively selected. V gene TRBV5-4 combines with J gene TRBJ1-1; no firm D call. The clonotype was recovered from a young man in good health. Some clones in this sample may be carry-over from other donors' samples. CDR3 region: CASSSKTKSNTEAFF. CDR3 nucleotides: TGTGCCAGCAGCTCCAAGACCAAGTCGAACACTGAAGCTTTCTTT.